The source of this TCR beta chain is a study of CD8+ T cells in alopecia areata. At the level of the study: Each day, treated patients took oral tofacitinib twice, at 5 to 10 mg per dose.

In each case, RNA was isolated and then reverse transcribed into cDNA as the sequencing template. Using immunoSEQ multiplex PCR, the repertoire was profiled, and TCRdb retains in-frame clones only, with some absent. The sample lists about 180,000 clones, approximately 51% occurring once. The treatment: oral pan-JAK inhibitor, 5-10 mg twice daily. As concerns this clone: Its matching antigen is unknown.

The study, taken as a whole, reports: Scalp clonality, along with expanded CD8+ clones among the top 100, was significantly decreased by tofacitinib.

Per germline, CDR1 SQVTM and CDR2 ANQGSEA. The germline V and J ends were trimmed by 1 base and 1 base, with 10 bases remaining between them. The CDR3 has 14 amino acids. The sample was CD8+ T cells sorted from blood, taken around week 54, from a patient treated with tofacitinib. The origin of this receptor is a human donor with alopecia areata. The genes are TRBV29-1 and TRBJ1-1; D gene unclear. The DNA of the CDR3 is TGCAGCGTTGAAGGAGGTCTGGAGAACACTGAAGCTTTCTTT. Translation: CSVEGGLENTEAFF.